One sample yielded the 12 T cell receptor beta chains listed below, sequenced in a study of chemoradiotherapy in HPV16-positive cancers. Clones were read by immunoSEQ multiplex PCR, and TCRdb kept only the in-frame ones, dropping some. The sample gives over 10,000 clones, roughly nine tenths of which show up once; around a fifth is in the top ten. Sequencing was performed on blood, taken from a patient who underwent chemoradiotherapy. These TCRs come from a human donor with HPV-associated anogenital cancer.

This sequence joins TRBV7-9 and TRBJ2-3, with D perhaps TRBD2 (5 bases). Trimming pared 5 bases from V and 6 bases from J, leaving 15 bases between. CDR3 size: 14 residues. Germline CDR1 reads SEHNR; CDR2 reads FQNEAQ (reference sequence). As DNA, the CDR3 is TGTGCCAGCAGCCCCAGGACTTACGGGGATACGCAGTATTTT. This gives the protein CASSPRTYGDTQYF.

This clone showed up just a few times. The rearrangement links TRBV21-1 to TRBJ2-3. TRBV21-1 is a pseudogene segment. The CDR3 runs 17 residues. This CDR3 is CASSKVGVYSATDTQYF. Written as DNA, the CDR3 is TGTGCCAGCAGCAAAGTAGGCGTCTATTCGGCCACAGATACGCAGTATTTT.

CDR3 region: CASAGQAGYGYTF. The CDR3 region has the DNA TGTGCCAGCGCCGGACAGGCGGGCTATGGCTACACCTTC. The chain carries TRBV28 and TRBJ1-2, with 7 bases fitting TRBD1. The CDR3 runs to 13 residues. Losses at the gene ends were 8 bases for V and 4 bases for J; bases not matched to a gene: 7. The germline CDR1 and CDR2 sequences are MDHEN and SYDVKM.

This clone came up once. The genes are TRBV2 and TRBJ2-7; D possibly matches TRBD1 or TRBD2 (5 bases each). Germline CDR1 reads SNHLY; CDR2 reads FYNNEI. The length of the CDR3 is 15 residues. The ends were cut back, 1 base at V and 4 bases at J, with 14 bases in the middle. This CDR3 is CASSEGGVRRYEQYF. Written as DNA, the CDR3 is TGTGCCAGCAGTGAAGGAGGGGTACGGAGGTACGAGCAGTACTTC.

The V gene is TRBV6-6, the J gene TRBJ1-1; D uncertain. V lost 6 bases, J lost 2 bases, and 7 bases lay in between. The length of the CDR3 is 12 residues. Germline CDR1 is MNHNY and CDR2 is SVGAGI (reference sequence). Here the CDR3 DNA reads TGTGCCAGCAGGCTCATTAACACTGAAGCTTTCTTT. Translated, it gives CASRLINTEAFF.

J is TRBJ1-4 and V is TRBV5-4, with 9 bases aligning to TRBD1. The CDR3 is 13 amino acids. Germline trimming cut 4 bases from V and 9 bases from J; bases unmatched to any gene: 4. CDR1 is SGHNT, CDR2 YYREEE, per germline (reference sequence). CDR3 sequence (DNA): TGTGCCAGCAGCCTCGGGACAGGGAAAAAACTGTTTTTT. Protein: CASSLGTGKKLFF.

This clone counts as large. The gene calls are TRBV5-1 and TRBJ2-7; 11 nucleotides line up with TRBD1. This CDR3 contains 15 residues. J was trimmed by 5 bases and V by 2 bases; bases with no gene match: 6. Germline V gene lookup returns CDR1 SGHRS and CDR2 YFSETQ. The CDR3 region has the DNA TGCGCCAGCAGCTTCCGGGGACAGGGGGTTCACGAGCAGTACTTC. Residues: CASSFRGQGVHEQYF.

The rearrangement links TRBV2 to TRBJ1-2; D is unresolved. The germline gives CDR1 SNHLY, CDR2 FYNNEI. Trimming took off 5 bases at V and 4 bases at J, with 11 bases between the two ends. The CDR3 sequence is 13 residues long. CDR3 sequence: CASSSVQSYGYTF. The CDR3 DNA reads TGTGCCAGCAGTAGCGTCCAGTCCTATGGCTACACCTTC.

The gene calls are TRBV7-9 and TRBJ2-5, with D unclear. Germline V gene lookup returns CDR1 SEHNR and CDR2 FQNEAQ (reference sequence). Trimming shortened V by 1 base and J by 0 bases, and 9 bases separated the two germline ends. This CDR3 comprises 15 residues. This CDR3 reads CASSLDSAYQETQYF. The CDR3 DNA is TGTGCCAGCAGCTTAGACAGTGCTTACCAAGAGACCCAGTACTTC.

This chain links TRBV9 with TRBJ1-1; D gene unclear. The germline V and J ends were trimmed by 0 bases and 1 base, with 13 bases remaining between them. Germline loops: CDR1 SGDLS, CDR2 YYNGEE. The length of the CDR3 is 16 residues. DNA for the CDR3: TGTGCCAGCAGCGTAGGGCCAGCCCCAGGGAACACTGAAGCTTTCTTT. Its translation is CASSVGPAPGNTEAFF.

The V and J genes are TRBV7-8 and TRBJ1-2, with TRBD1 matching 9 bases. Unmatched junction bases numbered 4, after V lost 6 bases and J lost 5 bases. This CDR3 region has 13 residues. The V gene's germline CDR1 is SGHVS and CDR2 FQNEAQ. In nucleotides, the CDR3 is TGTGCCAGCAGACGGACAGGGGCGTATGGCTACACCTTC. It encodes CASRRTGAYGYTF.

This clone was seen a handful of times. V usage is TRBV5-4 and J usage is TRBJ1-1; the match to TRBD1 covers 7 bases. The CDR3 totals 15 residues. CDR1 and CDR2 from the germline V gene are SGHNT and YYREEE (reference sequence). The V and J ends lost 4 bases and 0 bases, in that order; junction bases with no gene match: 6. The CDR3 DNA reads as TGTGCCAGCAGCAGAAACAGGGGAATGAACACTGAAGCTTTCTTT. Protein: CASSRNRGMNTEAFF. Based on the CDR3 plus reference TRBV5-4 and TRBJ1-1, the full variable domain is ETGVTQSPTHLIKTRGQQVTLRCSSQSGHNTVSWYQQALGQGPQFIFQYYREEENGRGNFPPRFSGLQFPNYSSELNVNALELDDSALYLCASSRNRGMNTEAFFGQGTRLTVV.